The 13 T cell receptor beta chains listed next were all sequenced from one sample in a study of blood T cell repertoires in COVID-19 (dated by TCRdb to 2020 to 2022). To prepare the library, the immunoSEQ multiplex PCR assay was applied. This immuneACCESS table, as held by TCRdb, lists in-frame sequences with V and J called but not all clones. Of the missing ones, under half trace to an unresolved V gene in checked studies; the others have no known cause. The sample table lists 300,000 or so clones, over 80% of them with a count of one. 4.1% of the sample is taken by the ten largest. The material sequenced was peripheral blood. The receptors come from a woman aged 50 to 60 with active or convalescent COVID-19.

This rearrangement joins TRBV7-8 to TRBJ2-3; 10 bases are a match to TRBD2. J was trimmed by 1 base and V by 5 bases; bases with no gene match: 15. The CDR3 runs 19 residues. Germline CDR1 SGHVS, CDR2 FQNEAQ. CDR3 in amino acids: CASSAERTSGYRGTDTQYF. In DNA form, the CDR3 reads TGTGCCAGCAGCGCTGAAAGGACTAGCGGCTATCGGGGCACAGATACGCAGTATTTT.

This clone was detected only a few times. V and J are TRBV30 and TRBJ1-1; no firm D call. The V and J ends lost 0 bases and 1 base respectively, with 6 bases between them. Germline V gene lookup returns CDR1 GTSNPN and CDR2 SVGIG (reference sequence). The CDR3 totals 13 residues. This CDR3 is CAWSVTENTEAFF. CDR3 nucleotide sequence: TGTGCCTGGAGTGTAACAGAGAACACTGAAGCTTTCTTT.

The rearrangement links TRBV6-5 to TRBJ2-3; a weak D match, TRBD2 (6 bases). The CDR3 is 15 residues long. With 5 bases removed from V and 3 bases from J, the gap between germline ends came to 15 bases. CDR1 is MNHEY, CDR2 SVGAGI, per germline. CDR3 sequence (DNA): TGTGCCAGCAGTATCGGACGGGGGAGGACAGATACGCAGTATTTT. Translated, it gives CASSIGRGRTDTQYF.

This chain uses TRBV4-2 with TRBJ2-7, with D possibly TRBD2 on 6 matching bases. Germline CDR1 reads LGHNA; CDR2 reads YNFKEQ. Trimming took 4 bases from V and 3 from J, leaving 16 bases between them. This CDR3 has 15 residues. The CDR3: CASSPTEGLLYEQYF. The CDR3 nucleotides are TGTGCCAGCAGCCCCACCGAGGGACTCCTCTACGAGCAGTACTTC.

This chain links TRBV2 with TRBJ2-2, with D tentatively TRBD2 (5 bases). The CDR3 length is 14 residues. V was clipped by 9 bases and J by 7 bases, with 18 bases between them. Germline lookup yields CDR1 SNHLY and CDR2 FYNNEI. CDR3 residues: CASVPSPTVGELFF. The DNA for the CDR3 is TGTGCCAGTGTGCCTAGCCCGACTGTCGGGGAGCTGTTTTTT.

V gene TRBV11-2 combines with J gene TRBJ2-7; D call uncertain. The CDR3 is made up of 13 amino acids. Per germline, CDR1 SGHAT and CDR2 FQNNGV. The germline V and J ends were trimmed by 7 bases and 1 base, with 11 bases remaining between them. The CDR3 bases are TGTGCCAGCACTGCTACCGGTTCCTACGAGCAGTACTTC. Translating it yields CASTATGSYEQYF.

The chain carries TRBV9 and TRBJ2-7; the match to TRBD1 covers 9 bases. There are 15 residues in the CDR3. Per germline, CDR1 SGDLS and CDR2 YYNGEE. V was pared by 3 bases and J by 1 base, with 5 bases of the junction left unmatched. DNA for the CDR3: TGTGCCAGCAGCGCCGGGACAGGGCGATCCTACGAGCAGTACTTC. As protein: CASSAGTGRSYEQYF.

The chain couples TRBV12-5 to TRBJ1-1, with a weak D call TRBD1 (6 bases). Germline V lookup: CDR1 LGHNT, CDR2 FRNRAP. This CDR3 has 12 residues. Trimming left V 2 bases short and J 8 bases short, with 9 bases between. The CDR3: CASGLLQGEAFF. CDR3 DNA: TGTGCTAGTGGTTTGCTTCAGGGGGAAGCTTTCTTT.

This clone was picked up a small number of times. The chain employs TRBV7-8 and TRBJ2-7; no clear D gene. The germline V and J ends were trimmed by 5 bases and 5 bases, with 10 bases remaining between them. Per germline, CDR1 SGHVS and CDR2 FQNEAQ. The CDR3 has 12 residues. CDR3 protein: CASSAGWDEQYF. The DNA of the CDR3 is TGTGCCAGCAGCGCAGGTTGGGACGAGCAGTACTTC.

The chain has TRBV5-1 and TRBJ1-1; no clear D. Germline V gene lookup returns CDR1 SGHRS and CDR2 YFSETQ. V lost 4 bases and J 0 bases, leaving 10 bases between the germline ends. The CDR3 is 14 amino acids. The CDR3 nucleotides are TGCGCCAGCAGCCCGGTTAGCATGAACACTGAAGCTTTCTTT. Translation: CASSPVSMNTEAFF.

This chain links TRBV9 with TRBJ1-3; the D gene is possibly TRBD1 (6 bases). This CDR3 contains 15 residues. In germline, CDR1 is SGDLS, CDR2 YYNGEE. With 4 bases removed from V and 1 base from J, the gap between germline ends came to 12 bases. The CDR3: CASSLTTGSGNTIYF. CDR3 bases: TGTGCCAGCAGCCTTACTACAGGGTCTGGAAACACCATATATTTT.

The V and J genes are TRBV6-5 and TRBJ1-1, with D possibly being TRBD1 (6 bases). Per the germline V gene, CDR1 is MNHEY and CDR2 is SVGAGI. Trimming left V 6 bases short and J 4 bases short, with 15 bases between. This CDR3 is 14 amino acids long. Written as DNA, the CDR3 is TGTGCCAGCAGCCGGGACACGCTGGTCACTGAAGCTTTCTTT. Amino acid sequence: CASSRDTLVTEAFF.

The gene calls are TRBV28 and TRBJ1-2; D is perhaps TRBD1 (6 bases). Germline loops: CDR1 MDHEN, CDR2 SYDVKM. V was shortened by 5 bases and J by 5 bases, with 18 bases between the two germline ends. The CDR3 has 15 residues. CDR3 region: CASSPLERDIYGYTF. For the CDR3, the DNA is TGTGCCAGCAGTCCGCTAGAACGGGACATTTATGGCTACACCTTC.